The clone carrying this TCR beta chain has just a few counts. Antigen unknown. The sample originates from a study of T-cell reconstitution after alpha-beta-depleted transplantation in children. Findings and limits, study-wide: The main origin of T-cell counts and diversity one year after transplant was newly produced T cells. After transplant, high TCRbeta diversity at day 60 in some patients arose from surviving recipient T cells and thymic progenitors. About two months after transplant, alpha-beta T cells reportedly came from several hundred expanded graft clones.

Unique molecular identifiers were used to barcode this TCRbeta library. Via MiXCR, TCRdb re-called the PCR reads, giving one row per CDR3 protein. The sample includes under 750,000 distinct CDR3 sequences, 20% to 25% of them seen just once. The specimen comprised PBMCs, mostly from graft donor cells, sampled 360 days after TCRalphabeta/CD19-depleted stem cell transplant. This TCR was recovered from a boy under two years old who had a stem cell transplant for acute myeloid leukemia, so the T cells may come from the graft donor.

The CDR3 reads CASSFVWGTDTQYF. The CDR3 nucleotides are TGTGCCAGCAGTTTTGTGTGGGGAACAGATACGCAGTATTTT. This chain links TRBV28 with TRBJ2-3; D call uncertain. The CDR3 totals 14 residues. Germline V lookup: CDR1 MDHEN, CDR2 SYDVKM. Trimming shortened V by 3 bases and J by 3 bases, and 10 bases separated the two germline ends.